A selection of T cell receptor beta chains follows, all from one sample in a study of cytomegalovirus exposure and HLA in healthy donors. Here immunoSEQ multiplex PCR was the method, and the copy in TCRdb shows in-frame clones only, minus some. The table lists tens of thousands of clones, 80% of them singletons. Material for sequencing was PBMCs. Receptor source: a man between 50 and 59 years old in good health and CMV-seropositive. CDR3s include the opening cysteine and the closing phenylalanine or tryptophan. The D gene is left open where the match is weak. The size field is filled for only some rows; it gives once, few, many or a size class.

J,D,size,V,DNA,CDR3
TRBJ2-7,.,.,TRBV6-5,TGTGCCAGCAGTTACTCAGCTTTTAGATACGAGCAGTACTTC,CASSYSAFRYEQYF
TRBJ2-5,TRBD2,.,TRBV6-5,TGTGCCAGCAGACTCATGGGGGGGGAGACCCAGTACTTC,CASRLMGGETQYF
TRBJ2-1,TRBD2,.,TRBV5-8,TGTGCCAGCAGCTTGGACGGGAGGGGCGGGAATGAGCAGTTCTTC,CASSLDGRGGNEQFF
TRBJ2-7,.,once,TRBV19,TGTGCCAGTAGTAGTGACGGACACCTCTGGCAGTACTTC,CASSSDGHLWQYF
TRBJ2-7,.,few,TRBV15,TGTGCCACCAGCAGAGATCCGGGGTACGAGCAGTACTTC,CATSRDPGYEQYF
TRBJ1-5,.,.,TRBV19,TGTGCCAGTAGATTGGACAGTAATCAGTCCCAGCATTTT,CASRLDSNQSQHF
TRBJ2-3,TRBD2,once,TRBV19,TGTGCCAGTGAATATAGCGGGATCGCAGATACGCAGTATTTT,CASEYSGIADTQYF
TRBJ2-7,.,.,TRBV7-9,TGTTCCAGCAGCTTAAACTTCTACGAGCAGTACTTC,CSSSLNFYEQYF
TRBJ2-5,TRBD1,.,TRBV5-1,TGCGCCAGCAGTTTTACAGGGGCGGAACAAGAGACCCAGTACTTC,CASSFTGAEQETQYF
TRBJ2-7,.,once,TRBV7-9,TGTGCCAGCAGCCGAGGGGGGGACGAGCAGTACTTC,CASSRGGDEQYF
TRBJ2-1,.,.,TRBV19,TGTGCCAGTAGTATCGGGACAGCTGACTGGGACTTCCCGGGGTCTAATGAGCAGTTCTTC,CASSIGTADWDFPGSNEQFF
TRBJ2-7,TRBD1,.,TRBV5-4,TGTGCCAGCAGCTTGGTGGGACAGGGCGTCTACGAGCAGTACTTC,CASSLVGQGVYEQYF
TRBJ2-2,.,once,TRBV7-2,TGTGCCAGCAGCTTAGACGTAGCGACCGCAAACATCGGGGAGCTGTTTTTT,CASSLDVATANIGELFF
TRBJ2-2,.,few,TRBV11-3,TGTGCCAGCAGCTTAAGTTGGAGGTCCGGGGAGCTGTTTTTT,CASSLSWRSGELFF
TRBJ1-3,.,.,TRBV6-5,TGTGCCAGCATGAAATACAGGGACTCTGGAAACACCATATATTTT,CASMKYRDSGNTIYF
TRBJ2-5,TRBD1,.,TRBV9,TGTGCCAGCAGCGTAGCGACAGGGGGCGTAGAGACCCAGTACTTC,CASSVATGGVETQYF
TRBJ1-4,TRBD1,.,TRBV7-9,TGTGCCAGCAGCCAGGGGGTTGGTGAAAAACTGTTTTTT,CASSQGVGEKLFF
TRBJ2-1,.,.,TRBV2,TGTGCCAGCAGGATCGACAGCTACAATGAGCAGTTCTTC,CASRIDSYNEQFF
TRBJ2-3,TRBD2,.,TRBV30,TGTGCCTGGGGGGAGGGGACAGATACGCAGTATTTT,CAWGEGTDTQYF
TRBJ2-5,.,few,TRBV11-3,TGTGCCAGCAGCTACCGATCGGAGGGGACCCAGTACTTC,CASSYRSEGTQYF
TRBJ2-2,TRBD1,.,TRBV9,TGTGCCAGCAGCGATCCGGGACAGGGGGTATACACCGGGGAGCTGTTTTTT,CASSDPGQGVYTGELFF
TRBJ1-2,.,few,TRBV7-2,TGTGCCAGCAGTCGGGAATCCCAGGGGAACTATGGCTACACCTTC,CASSRESQGNYGYTF
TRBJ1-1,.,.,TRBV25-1,TGTGCCAGCAGTGAATCCTACTTATCCGGGACAAGAATTGGAGCTTTCTTT,CASSESYLSGTRIGAFF
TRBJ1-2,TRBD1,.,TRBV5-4,TGTGCCAGCAGCCGGGACAGGGACTATGGCTACACCTTC,CASSRDRDYGYTF
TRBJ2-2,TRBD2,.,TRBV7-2,TGTGCCAGCAGCACCTCTAGCGGGAGCGGCACCGGGGAGCTGTTTTTT,CASSTSSGSGTGELFF
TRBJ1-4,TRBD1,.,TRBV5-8,TGTGCCAGCAACCCCATGCGGAGGGGGCCCTCAAAACTGTTTTTT,CASNPMRRGPSKLFF
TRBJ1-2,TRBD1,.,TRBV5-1,TGCGCCAGCAGCTTAGGACAGGGGGATGGCTACACCTTC,CASSLGQGDGYTF
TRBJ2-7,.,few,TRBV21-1,TGTGCCAGCAGCCTGACTCGCGGGAGCTCCTACGAGCAGTACTTC,CASSLTRGSSYEQYF
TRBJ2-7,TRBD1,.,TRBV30,TGTGCCTGGAAAGACAGGGGTTCATCCTACGAGCAGTACTTC,CAWKDRGSSYEQYF
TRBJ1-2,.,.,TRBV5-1,TGCGCCAGCAGCAGGGAGGGGAACTATGGCTACACCTTC,CASSREGNYGYTF
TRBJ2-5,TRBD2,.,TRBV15,TGTGCCATCCGAGGAATTAGCGGGGAGACCCAGTACTTC,CAIRGISGETQYF
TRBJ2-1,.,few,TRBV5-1,TGCGCCAGCAGCCCCCGGGTTAACAATGAGCAGTTCTTC,CASSPRVNNEQFF
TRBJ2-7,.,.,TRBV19,TGTGCCAGTAGCCAACTAGCTGCTTCCTACGAGCAGTACTTC,CASSQLAASYEQYF
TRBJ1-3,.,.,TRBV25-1,TGTGCCAGCAGTGACCCCGGGGGGGCTGGAAACACCATATATTTT,CASSDPGGAGNTIYF
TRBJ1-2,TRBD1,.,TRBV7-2,TGTGCCAGCAGACCTGACAGGGTGGGTGGCTACACCTTC,CASRPDRVGGYTF
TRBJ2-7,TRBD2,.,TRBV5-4,TGTGCCAGCAGCTCGGGGACTAGCGGGAGTGGGGCCTACGAGCAGTACTTC,CASSSGTSGSGAYEQYF
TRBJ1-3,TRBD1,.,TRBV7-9,TGTGCCACGACAGGGACAGGTGGAAACACCATATATTTT,CATTGTGGNTIYF
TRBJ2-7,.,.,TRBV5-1,TGCGCCAGCAGCCGGCTGGGCCTGGACATTACCTACGAGCAGTACTTC,CASSRLGLDITYEQYF
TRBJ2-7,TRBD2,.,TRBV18,TGTGCCAGCTCACCTTCCTGGACTAGCGCTTCGAACGAGCAGTACTTC,CASSPSWTSASNEQYF
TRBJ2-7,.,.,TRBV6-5,TGTGCCAGCAGTTCTAGCGAGAGGAGCTCCTACGAGCAGTACTTC,CASSSSERSSYEQYF
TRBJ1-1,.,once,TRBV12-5,TGTGCTAGTGGTTTGGCAGACATCTACACTGAAGCTTTCTTT,CASGLADIYTEAFF
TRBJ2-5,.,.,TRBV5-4,TGTGCCAGCAGCTTAACCAGGGATGGGAAGACCCAGTACTTC,CASSLTRDGKTQYF
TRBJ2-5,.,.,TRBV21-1,TGTGCCAGTTTACCCGGGACTAGCGGGACGGAGACCCAGTACTTC,CASLPGTSGTETQYF
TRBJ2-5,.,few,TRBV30,TGTGCCTGGAGTGTACGTTGGGGTAAGGGGGAGACCCAGTACTTC,CAWSVRWGKGETQYF
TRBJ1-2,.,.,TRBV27,TGTGCCAGCAGAGAATGGTCAGGGCAGTACTATGGCTACACCTTC,CASREWSGQYYGYTF
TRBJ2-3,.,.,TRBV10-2,TGCGCCAGCTGCCCGGAGAGCACAGATACGCAGTATTTT,CASCPESTDTQYF
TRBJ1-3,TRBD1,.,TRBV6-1,TGTGCCAGCAGTTGGGACAGCGAATCTGGAAACACCATATATTTT,CASSWDSESGNTIYF
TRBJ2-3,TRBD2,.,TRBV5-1,TGCGCCAGCAGCTTAGCGGGAGGAGTCACAGATACGCAGTATTTT,CASSLAGGVTDTQYF
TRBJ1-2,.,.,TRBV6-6,TGTGCCAGCAGACCCCCCCTGTCCGCCAGGCCGAATGGCTACACCTTC,CASRPPLSARPNGYTF
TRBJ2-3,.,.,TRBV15,TGTGCCACCAGCAGAGATCGCCTGGGCCAGGTTTATCCAGATACGCAGTATTTT,CATSRDRLGQVYPDTQYF
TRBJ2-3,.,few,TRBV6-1,TGTGCCAGCAGTGAAGCGTGGGGGCGCACAGATACGCAGTATTTT,CASSEAWGRTDTQYF
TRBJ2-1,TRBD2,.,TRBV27,TGTGCCAGCAGGCAACTAGCGGGAAGCAATGAGCAGTTCTTC,CASRQLAGSNEQFF
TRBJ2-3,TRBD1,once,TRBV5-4,TGTGCCAGCAGCCCCCAGACAGGGGGCTTCCGCCCCCCAGATACGCAGTATTTT,CASSPQTGGFRPPDTQYF
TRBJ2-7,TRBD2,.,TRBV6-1,TGTGCCACTCTGCCCGGGGCTAGCGGGACTTACGAGCAGTACTTC,CATLPGASGTYEQYF
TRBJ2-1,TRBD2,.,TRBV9,TGTGCCAGCAGCTTTAATAGAGGCGGGAGGGGGATGAGAGAGCAGTTCTTC,CASSFNRGGRGMREQFF
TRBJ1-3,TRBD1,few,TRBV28,TGTGCCAGCAGGTCGGACAGGGTCCCTGGAAACACCATATATTTT,CASRSDRVPGNTIYF